This T cell receptor beta chain was captured in a study of blood T cell repertoires in COVID-19. Study-level background: Some COVID-19 samples were acute and others convalescent; all came from the United States, Italy and Spain.

This CDR3 is built from 18 residues. V trimming: 2 bases; J trimming: 8 bases; junction bases outside the gene matches: 12. Germline lookup yields CDR1 MNHEY and CDR2 SVGEGT. Assay: immunoSEQ multiplex PCR; the TCRdb copy retains only in-frame clones and omits some. The sample includes some 80,000 clones, more than 75% of them seen just once. This rearrangement joins TRBV6-2 or TRBV6-3 to TRBJ2-3; the match to TRBD2 covers 14 bases. The sequence derives from a human donor in a cohort sampled during active COVID-19. Sequencing input: peripheral blood. DNA of the CDR3: TGTGCCAGCAGTTACGGGACTAGCGGGGGCCGCAGGCCGGGTACGCAGTATTTT. Amino acid sequence: CASSYGTSGGRRPGTQYF.